Given below is one T cell receptor beta chain in context. The data originate from a study of PD-1 blockade in classical Hodgkin lymphoma. Sequenced by immunoSEQ multiplex PCR; TCRdb stores in-frame clones only, minus some. The sample includes 20,000 to 25,000 clones, over 70% seen only once; the top ten take under 7%. This CDR3 comprises 14 residues. The germline CDR1 and CDR2 sequences are SGHTA and FQGNSA. V lost 6 bases and J 4 bases, leaving 13 bases between the germline ends. Following autologous stem cell transplantation, relapse occurred in every patient, and exposure to brentuximab vedotin varied.

The source of this sequence is a human donor with classical Hodgkin lymphoma. The rearrangement links TRBV7-2 to TRBJ1-5; TRBD1 is a possible D gene (5 bases). The starting material was peripheral blood mononuclear cells (PBMCs), obtained at baseline. The DNA of the CDR3 is TGTGCCAGCAGTCAATCAGGGTCAAATCAGCCCCAGCATTTT. Residues: CASSQSGSNQPQHF.